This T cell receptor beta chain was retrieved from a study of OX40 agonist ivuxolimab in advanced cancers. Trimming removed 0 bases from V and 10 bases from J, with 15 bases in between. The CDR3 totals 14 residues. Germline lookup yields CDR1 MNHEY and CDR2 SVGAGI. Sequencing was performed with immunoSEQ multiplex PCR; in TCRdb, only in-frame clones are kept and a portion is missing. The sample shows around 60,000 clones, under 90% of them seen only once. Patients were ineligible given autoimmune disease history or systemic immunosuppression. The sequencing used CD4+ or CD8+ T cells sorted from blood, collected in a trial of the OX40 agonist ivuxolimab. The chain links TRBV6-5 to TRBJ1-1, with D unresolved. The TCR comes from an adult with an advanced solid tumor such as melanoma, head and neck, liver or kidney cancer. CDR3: CASSYSIIGSIAFF. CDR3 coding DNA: TGTGCCAGCAGTTACTCGATAATTGGGTCCATAGCTTTCTTT.